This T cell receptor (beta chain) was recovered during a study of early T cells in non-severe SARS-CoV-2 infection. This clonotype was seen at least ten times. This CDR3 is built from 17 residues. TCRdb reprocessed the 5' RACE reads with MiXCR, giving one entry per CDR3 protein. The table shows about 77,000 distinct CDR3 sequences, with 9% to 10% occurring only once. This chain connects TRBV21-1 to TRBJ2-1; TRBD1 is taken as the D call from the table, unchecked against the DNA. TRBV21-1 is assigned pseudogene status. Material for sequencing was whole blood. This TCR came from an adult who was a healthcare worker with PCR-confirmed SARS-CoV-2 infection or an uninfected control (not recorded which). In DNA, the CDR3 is TGTGCCAGCAGCAAAGTCGTGACAGGGGGGGTATACAATGAGCAGTTCTTC. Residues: CASSKVVTGGVYNEQFF.